This entry lists 13 T cell receptor beta chains sequenced from one sample in a study of blood T cell repertoires in COVID-19. Assay: immunoSEQ multiplex PCR; the TCRdb copy retains only in-frame clones and omits some. The sample carries under 80,000 clones, roughly 80% recorded once. The specimen sequenced was peripheral blood. These receptors were obtained from a man between 60 and 75 years old with COVID-19, enrolled during active disease.

The rearrangement joins TRBV11-3 to TRBJ2-7; D is uncertain. V was cut by 3 bases and J by 2 bases, with 14 bases left in between. The CDR3 totals 15 residues. Germline-derived CDR1 and CDR2 are SGHNT and YENEEA. This chain's CDR3 is CASSFEENVAYEQYF. The CDR3 nucleotides are TGTGCCAGCAGCTTTGAAGAGAACGTAGCCTACGAGCAGTACTTC.

V and J are TRBV3-1 (or the pseudogene TRBV3-2) and TRBJ2-7; TRBD2 aligns across 8 bases. From germline, CDR1 is LGHDT and CDR2 YNNKEL (reference sequence). The J segment lost 6 bases and the V segment lost 2 bases, leaving 6 bases of the junction unmatched. The CDR3 loop spans 14 amino acids. The CDR3 reads CASSQSGSEGEQYF. The CDR3 coding sequence is TGTGCCAGCAGCCAAAGCGGGAGCGAAGGCGAGCAGTACTTC.

The V and J genes are TRBV2 and TRBJ1-1; maybe TRBD1 (6 bases). This CDR3 spans 15 amino acids. Per the germline V gene, CDR1 is SNHLY and CDR2 is FYNNEI. V gave up 4 bases and J gave up 0 bases, with 12 bases separating them. The CDR3 DNA reads TGTGCCAGCAGTGCGGACAGCCCCATGAACACTGAAGCTTTCTTT. This encodes CASSADSPMNTEAFF.

The V and J genes are TRBV28 and TRBJ2-5, with D maybe TRBD1 (6 bases). V lost 5 bases to trimming and J lost 1 base, with 17 bases between them. CDR3 size: 16 residues. Germline lookup yields CDR1 MDHEN and CDR2 SYDVKM. Here the CDR3 DNA reads TGTGCCAGCAGTCCCAGGCAGGGGCGCGCCCAAGAGACCCAGTACTTC. Amino acids: CASSPRQGRAQETQYF. Supplemented by reference TRBV28 and TRBJ2-5, the full variable domain reads DVKVTQSSRYLVKRTGEKVFLECVQDMDHENMFWYRQDPGLGLRLIYFSYDVKMKEKGDIPEGYSVSREKKERFSLILESASTNQTSMYLCASSPRQGRAQETQYFGPGTRLLVL.

The CDR3 is CASSRPFDRGDEQFF. The CDR3 nucleotides are TGTGCCAGCAGTCGACCGTTCGACAGGGGGGATGAGCAGTTCTTC. The rearrangement joins TRBV11-3 to TRBJ2-1; 9 nucleotides agree with TRBD1. With V trimmed by 6 bases and J by 8 bases, 11 bases remained unmatched. CDR1 SGHNT and CDR2 YENEEA come from the germline V gene. The CDR3 is made up of 15 amino acids.

The chain recombines TRBV5-6 with TRBJ2-1; D is uncertain. Germline CDR1 reads SGHDT; CDR2 reads YYEEEE. Trimming removed 5 bases at V and 7 bases at J, with 19 bases between. The CDR3 spans 15 residues. The CDR3 nucleotides are TGTGCCAGCAGGTCAAGGTCGTTACCGGGTAATGAGCAGTTCTTC. It translates to CASRSRSLPGNEQFF. The full variable domain, rest sourced from reference TRBV5-6 and TRBJ2-1, is DAGVTQSPTHLIKTRGQQVTLRCSPKSGHDTVSWYQQALGQGPQFIFQYYEEEERQRGNFPDRFSGHQFPNYSSELNVNALLLGDSALYLCASRSRSLPGNEQFFGPGTRLTVL.

This chain uses TRBV6-5 with TRBJ2-7; 7 bases are a match to TRBD2. The germline CDR1 and CDR2 sequences are MNHEY and SVGAGI. The CDR3 spans 13 residues. The V and J ends lost 5 bases and 4 bases, in that order; junction bases with no gene match: 5. In DNA, the CDR3 is TGTGCCAGCAGTAGGGAGGGTGGGTACGAGCAGTACTTC. Its protein product is CASSREGGYEQYF.

This clone was seen more than once but under ten times. The chain has TRBV5-1 and TRBJ2-3, with TRBD2 matching over 10 bases. CDR1 and CDR2 from the germline V gene are SGHRS and YFSETQ. The CDR3 loop spans 15 amino acids. The J segment lost 5 bases and the V segment lost 0 bases, leaving 3 bases of the junction unmatched. The CDR3, as DNA: TGCGCCAGCAGCTTGGGAGTAGCGGGGGGAGATACGCAGTATTTT. As protein: CASSLGVAGGDTQYF.

CDR3 in DNA: TGTGCCAGTAGGGGCAGATCCTCTGGAAACACCATATATTTT. It encodes CASRGRSSGNTIYF. V gene TRBV19 combines with J gene TRBJ1-3; no definite D call. Trimming cost V 6 bases and J 0 bases, with 9 bases left between them. Germline lookup yields CDR1 LNHDA and CDR2 SQIVND (reference sequence). The CDR3 is 14 amino acids.

The chain employs TRBV14 and TRBJ2-5; no definite D call. The CDR3 has 16 amino acids. Looked up from germline, CDR1 is SGHDN and CDR2 is FVKESK. Trimming left V 6 bases short and J 5 bases short, with 22 bases between. CDR3 sequence: CASSPKLWSMWETQYF. The CDR3 coding sequence is TGTGCCAGCAGTCCTAAGTTATGGTCTATGTGGGAGACCCAGTACTTC. Combining the CDR3 with reference TRBV14 and TRBJ2-5 gives the whole variable domain EAGVTQFPSHSVIEKGQTVTLRCDPISGHDNLYWYRRVMGKEIKFLLHFVKESKQDESGMPNNRFLAERTGGTYSTLKVQPAELEDSGVYFCASSPKLWSMWETQYFGPGTRLLVL.

The chain is built from TRBV5-1 and TRBJ1-1, with D hard to call. This CDR3 contains 14 residues. The germline V and J ends were trimmed by 4 bases and 4 bases, with 14 bases remaining between them. Germline CDR1 SGHRS, CDR2 YFSETQ. CDR3 in DNA: TGCGCCAGCAGCCCGGGAGAATGGGTCACTGAAGCTTTCTTT. It codes for CASSPGEWVTEAFF.

V usage is TRBV3-1 (or the pseudogene TRBV3-2) and J usage is TRBJ2-1; no definite D call. The CDR3 is 11 amino acids. V was cut by 1 base and J by 7 bases, with 2 bases left in between. CDR1 LGHDT and CDR2 YNNKEL come from the germline V gene (reference sequence). CDR3: CASSQANEQFF. CDR3 DNA: TGTGCCAGCAGCCAAGCTAATGAGCAGTTCTTC.

This clone was seen more than once but under ten times. The chain couples TRBV24-1 to TRBJ2-3; D unresolved. The CDR3 covers 12 residues. With 9 bases removed from V and 3 bases from J, the gap between germline ends came to 9 bases. CDR1 and CDR2 (germline): KGHDR, SFDVKD. CDR3 residues: CATAKETDTQYF. For the CDR3, the DNA is TGTGCCACCGCGAAAGAGACAGATACGCAGTATTTT.